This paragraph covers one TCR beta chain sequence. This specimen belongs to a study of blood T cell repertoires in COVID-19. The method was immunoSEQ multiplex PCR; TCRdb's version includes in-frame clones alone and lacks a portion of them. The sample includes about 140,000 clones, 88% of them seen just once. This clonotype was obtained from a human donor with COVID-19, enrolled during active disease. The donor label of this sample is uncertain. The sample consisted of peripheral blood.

CDR3 coding DNA: TGCGCCAGCCGGTTAGGTGGGACAGGGAATGAAAAACTGTTTTTT. It yields the protein CASRLGGTGNEKLFF. This chain connects TRBV5-1 to TRBJ1-4; 9 bases fit TRBD1. Trimming removed 7 bases from V and 5 bases from J; junction bases left unmatched: 9. The CDR3 runs 15 residues. Germline lookup yields CDR1 SGHRS and CDR2 YFSETQ.